This TCR beta chain is from a study of metastatic and nonmetastatic thyroid tumors. Study-wide context: Repertoires from blood and tumor or nodule tissue of malignant and benign thyroid patients were compared. Study-wide results and caveats: According to reports, the diversity of TCR beta was significantly higher in malignant thyroid tumors than in benign nodules, and this held in both blood and tumor samples.

This clone occurred many times. No antigen is known for it. With 6 bases removed from V and 2 bases from J, the gap between germline ends came to 13 bases. Germline V gene lookup returns CDR1 SEHNR and CDR2 FQNEAQ (reference sequence). This CDR3 is built from 14 residues. Nobody among the patients had been given any treatment before thyroid surgery. Per the original data handling: To classify distant metastasis in papillary thyroid cancer, a model was built from CDR3 differences across clinicopathological groups. TCRdb re-called clones via MiXCR from the PCR reads. Clone size and V and J calls follow TCRdb, not the original study. The data show tens of thousands of clones, roughly 15% seen once.

The clonotype originates from a female donor with papillary thyroid cancer or a benign thyroid nodule (not recorded which). Some clones in this sample may be carry-over from other donors' samples. Sequenced sample: blood. The rearrangement links TRBV7-9 to TRBJ2-5; D remains ambiguous. The CDR3 protein is CASSETGRQETQYF. Here the CDR3 DNA reads TGTGCCAGCAGTGAGACGGGCAGGCAAGAGACCCAGTACTTC.